This entry describes one T cell receptor beta chain. Antigen specificity is unknown. The data were obtained in a study of cytomegalovirus exposure and HLA in healthy donors. Study results and limitations: Most observed TCR sequences were rare, whereas some public TCRs were detected in many donors.

There are 15 residues in the CDR3. V dropped 4 bases and J dropped 9; count of bases not matched to a gene: 9. Germline-derived CDR1 and CDR2 are SGHTA and FQGNSA. The PCR ran on 60 Vbeta and 13 Jbeta primers. Authors' analysis steps: The count from a later analysis was 79 million or so unique TCR beta chains, about 10 million of them shared. Here immunoSEQ multiplex PCR was the method, and the copy in TCRdb shows in-frame clones only, minus some. The DNA was the basis for D and trimming; V, J and clone size are from that table. This sample's clone table lists some 200,000 clones. What was sequenced was PBMCs. The TCR originated in a woman under 30 in good health and CMV-seropositive. The V gene is TRBV7-2, the J gene TRBJ2-1; 10 nucleotides line up with TRBD2. CDR3 protein: CASSSQRGGLGEQFF. The CDR3 nucleotides are TGTGCCAGCAGCTCCCAGCGGGGGGGCCTTGGTGAGCAGTTCTTC.